This entry is about one T cell receptor (beta chain). This sample was included in a study of blood T cell repertoires in COVID-19. Produced via immunoSEQ multiplex PCR; TCRdb's table is partial and in-frame only. The sample consists of approximately 89,000 clones, around 75% of them appearing once. The CDR3 spans 17 residues. Germline CDR1 and CDR2: LGHDT and YNNKEL (reference sequence). The junction had 12 bases not matched to a gene; V was cut back by 1 base and J by 7 bases. Sequencing used peripheral blood. The chain links TRBV3-1 (or the pseudogene TRBV3-2) to TRBJ2-5, with 10 bases matching TRBD2. This sequence originates from an older man with COVID-19, enrolled during active disease. The DNA for the CDR3 is TGTGCCAGCAGCCAAGGAGGACTAGCGGACTCCCGGGGGACCCAGTACTTC. Encoded protein: CASSQGGLADSRGTQYF.